These 32 T cell receptor beta chains originate from one sample sequenced in a study of patients and donors after allogeneic stem cell transplantation. In TCRdb, the RT-PCR reads were re-called with MiXCR into one record per CDR3 protein. This sample has about 960,000 distinct CDR3 sequences, with under 20% found just once. The specimen sequenced was blood, either unsorted or a sorted T cell fraction (not recorded which). The source is a human donor who was either an allogeneic HSCT recipient or a stem cell or donor lymphocyte infusion donor (not recorded which). It is not recorded whose cells these are; they may come from a transplant donor.

This clonotype was seen a handful of times. The chain couples TRBV12-3 or TRBV12-4 to TRBJ1-1, with D tentatively TRBD1 (6 bases). This CDR3 contains 12 residues. The V end lost 2 bases, the J end lost 10 bases, and 11 bases lay between the germline ends. The CDR3 DNA is TGTGCCAGCAGTTTAACCGGCAGGGGAGCTTTCTTT. Encoded protein: CASSLTGRGAFF.

In this sample, this clonotype turned up many times. Germline is not matched at one junction end, which may reflect a read error. The genes are TRBV5-1 and TRBJ2-5; 9 positions match TRBD1. The CDR3 extends over 13 amino acids. Per germline, CDR1 SGHRS and CDR2 YFSETQ. CDR3 sequence (DNA): TGTGCCAGCAGTCTAGGACAGGGGGAGACCCAGTACTTC. Amino acid sequence: CASSLGQGETQYF. Supplemented by reference TRBV5-1 and TRBJ2-5, the full variable domain reads KAGVTQTPRYLIKTRGQQVTLSCSPISGHRSVSWYQQTPGQGLQFLFEYFSETQRNKGNFPGRFSGRQFSNSRSEMNVSTLELGDSALYLCASSLGQGETQYFGPGTRLLVL.

V and J are TRBV4-1 and TRBJ2-1; D is possibly TRBD1 (5 bases). Trimming took 4 bases from V and 2 from J, leaving 12 bases between them. This CDR3 has 15 amino acids. Germline CDR1 is MGHRA and CDR2 is YSYEKL. In DNA, the CDR3 is TGCGCCAGCAGCCTCCTGACAGACACCTACAATGAGCAGTTCTTC. Protein product: CASSLLTDTYNEQFF.

This clonotype has only a few counts. This chain connects TRBV7-9 to TRBJ1-3; 11 bases are shared with TRBD1. The V gene's germline CDR1 is SEHNR and CDR2 FQNEAQ (reference sequence). Losses at the gene ends were 4 bases for V and 4 bases for J; bases not matched to a gene: 6. CDR3 length: 16 amino acids. The CDR3 loop reads CASSYTGTGGGNTIYF. The DNA for the CDR3 is TGTGCCAGCAGCTATACCGGGACAGGGGGAGGAAACACCATATATTTT.

This clonotype was observed once. V and J are TRBV25-1 and TRBJ2-7, with D perhaps given as TRBD1 or TRBD2 (5 bases each). Germline values: CDR1 MGHDK, CDR2 SYGVNS. This CDR3 comprises 14 residues. Trimming removed 2 bases from V and 3 bases from J, with 11 bases in between. This chain's CDR3 is CASSEGMGDYEQYF. The CDR3 nucleotides read TGTGCCAGCAGTGAAGGGATGGGGGACTACGAGCAGTACTTC.

The chain links TRBV6-1 to TRBJ2-7; 14 nucleotides line up with TRBD2. CDR3 length: 16 residues. Unmatched junction bases numbered 6, after V lost 5 bases and J lost 3 bases. Germline CDR1 reads MNHNS; CDR2 reads SASEGT. CDR3 region: CASSRGTSGRLYEQYF. CDR3 DNA sequence: TGTGCCAGCAGTCGCGGGACTAGCGGGAGACTCTACGAGCAGTACTTC.

In this sample, this clonotype turned up once. The CDR3 loop reads CASSGRWGNTEAFF. The CDR3 DNA sequence: TGTGCCAGCAGCGGACGATGGGGGAACACTGAAGCTTTCTTT. The V and J genes are TRBV9 and TRBJ1-1; D uncertain. Germline V gene data show CDR1 as SGDLS and CDR2 as YYNGEE. Trimming removed 3 bases at V and 1 base at J, with 10 bases between. The CDR3 loop spans 14 amino acids.

The sample holds many counts of this clonotype. The V gene is TRBV20-1, the J gene TRBJ1-1; 8 positions match TRBD1. CDR3 length equals 14 residues. The V and J ends lost 4 bases and 1 base, in that order; junction bases with no gene match: 5. Per the germline V gene, CDR1 is DFQATT and CDR2 is SNEGSKA (reference sequence). In DNA, the CDR3 is TGCAGTGCTATAAGGACAGGGAAGAACACTGAAGCTTTCTTT. Translating it yields CSAIRTGKNTEAFF.

V usage is TRBV9 and J usage is TRBJ1-4; D is uncertain. The V end was cut by 1 base, the J end by 4 bases, with 8 bases between. Germline V CDR1 and CDR2: SGDLS, YYNGEE. The CDR3 loop spans 14 amino acids. The CDR3 region has the DNA TGTGCCAGCAGCGTACGTCCGGATAATGAAAAACTGTTTTTT. Residues: CASSVRPDNEKLFF.

There are a few counts of this clonotype. The chain carries TRBV5-1 and TRBJ2-1; D may match TRBD1 or TRBD2 (5 bases each). The CDR3 contains 16 residues. V lost 4 bases and J lost 0, with 14 bases in between. Germline V gene lookup returns CDR1 SGHRS and CDR2 YFSETQ. The CDR3 DNA reads as TGCGCCAGCAGCCAATTTGGGGGTAGCTCCTACAATGAGCAGTTCTTC. Amino acid sequence: CASSQFGGSSYNEQFF.

This clonotype was seen more than once but under ten times. This chain links TRBV15 with TRBJ2-7; TRBD2 matches at 11 bases. The germline V gene encodes CDR1 LNHNV and CDR2 YYDKDF (reference sequence). The CDR3 is 18 residues long. V shed 1 base and J 4 bases; nucleotides not matched to a gene: 12. The CDR3 DNA reads TGTGCCACCAGCAGAGGTACCTATACCGGGACTAGCGGTTACGAGCAGTACTTC. The encoded protein is CATSRGTYTGTSGYEQYF.

This clonotype was found a few times. CDR3 amino acids: CASSYWGEGTQYF. DNA of the CDR3: TGTGCCAGCAGTTACTGGGGGGAGGGTACGCAGTATTTT. The chain is built from TRBV6-5 and TRBJ2-3; TRBD2 matches at 7 bases. Germline V CDR1 and CDR2: MNHEY, SVGAGI. This CDR3 comprises 13 residues. The junction had 3 bases not matched to a gene; V was cut back by 1 base and J by 8 bases.

This clonotype was seen only a few times. V and J are TRBV5-1 and TRBJ2-1; TRBD1 aligns across 8 bases. Unmatched junction bases numbered 7, after V lost 3 bases and J lost 8 bases. CDR1 is SGHRS, CDR2 YFSETQ, per germline. The CDR3 is 14 residues long. The CDR3 loop reads CASSSGQGWDEQFF. CDR3 DNA: TGCGCCAGCAGCTCCGGACAGGGATGGGATGAGCAGTTCTTC. The variable domain in full, completed from reference TRBV5-1 and TRBJ2-1, reads KAGVTQTPRYLIKTRGQQVTLSCSPISGHRSVSWYQQTPGQGLQFLFEYFSETQRNKGNFPGRFSGRQFSNSRSEMNVSTLELGDSALYLCASSSGQGWDEQFFGPGTRLTVL.

The chain employs TRBV30 and TRBJ1-3; D gene ambiguous. The germline V gene encodes CDR1 GTSNPN and CDR2 SVGIG (reference sequence). V was cut by 1 base and J by 0 bases, with 10 bases left in between. CDR3 length: 15 residues. The CDR3 region is CAWSALGSSGNTIYF. The CDR3 region has the DNA TGTGCCTGGAGTGCCCTCGGGAGCTCTGGAAACACCATATATTTT.

This chain joins TRBV13 and TRBJ2-5, with TRBD1 matching 10 bases. The germline gives CDR1 PRHDT, CDR2 FYEKMQ (reference sequence). The CDR3 has 15 residues. V lost 3 bases and J lost 5; bases outside the gene matches: 6. CDR3 DNA: TGTGCCAGCAGCTTTATGACAGGGGGCGTCGAGACCCAGTACTTC. Translating gives CASSFMTGGVETQYF.

This clonotype was found once. This chain connects TRBV29-1 to TRBJ1-2, with 10 bases lining up with TRBD1. The CDR3 totals 13 residues. Losses at the gene ends were 3 bases for V and 6 bases for J; bases not matched to a gene: 4. Germline CDR1 and CDR2: SQVTM and ANQGSEA. The CDR3 nucleotides read TGCAGCGTTGATGGAGGGACAGGGGATGGCTACACCTTC. This sequence encodes CSVDGGTGDGYTF.

The chain recombines TRBV25-1 with TRBJ1-2; D perhaps matches TRBD1 (6 bases). V lost 2 bases and J lost 4, with 14 bases in between. The CDR3 is 15 amino acids. CDR1 and CDR2 from the germline V gene are MGHDK and SYGVNS. The CDR3 DNA reads as TGTGCCAGCAGTGAAAGAGGGGGTCAGAGCTATGGCTACACCTTC. Its translation: CASSERGGQSYGYTF.

This chain joins TRBV6-2 or TRBV6-3 and TRBJ2-7; D is ambiguous. Germline CDR1 is MNHEY and CDR2 is SVGEGT. Trimming stripped 7 bases from V and 4 bases from J, with 8 bases between. The CDR3 is 11 amino acids. CDR3 in DNA: TGTGCCAGCACCCATGGGTACGAGCAGTACTTC. Amino acids: CASTHGYEQYF.

The J gene is TRBJ2-7, the V gene TRBV29-1; D remains unclear. Germline V gene lookup returns CDR1 SQVTM and CDR2 ANQGSEA. V dropped 4 bases and J dropped 7 bases, with 32 bases sitting between them. The CDR3 runs to 18 residues. The CDR3 region is CSVGNGIPGANPLREQYF. The CDR3 DNA reads TGCAGCGTTGGTAATGGCATCCCTGGAGCGAACCCTCTCCGGGAGCAGTACTTC.

The chain carries TRBV2 and TRBJ1-3; perhaps TRBD1 as D (5 bases). This CDR3 has 16 residues. Trimming took 4 bases from V and 4 from J, leaving 17 bases between them. CDR1 and CDR2 (germline): SNHLY, FYNNEI. For the CDR3, the DNA is TGTGCCAGCAGTGGCCAGGGAGCTCCCGAAGGAAACACCATATATTTT. It specifies CASSGQGAPEGNTIYF.

This clonotype showed up just a few times. The V and J genes are TRBV18 and TRBJ2-7; D is unresolved. Looked up from germline, CDR1 is KGHSH and CDR2 is LQKENI. V was pared by 2 bases and J by 0 bases, with 8 bases between. This CDR3 spans 14 amino acids. CDR3 nucleotide sequence: TGTGCCAGCTCACCAGGTTCGTTCTCCTACGAGCAGTACTTC. Its protein is CASSPGSFSYEQYF.

This clonotype has a count of ten or more. The chain links TRBV10-3 to TRBJ2-3, with TRBD2 matching over 12 bases. V shed 10 bases and J 6 bases; nucleotides not matched to a gene: 8. The germline V gene encodes CDR1 ENHRY and CDR2 SYGVKD. The CDR3 is 14 residues long. CDR3 loop: CATRLAGVVDTQYF. DNA of the CDR3: TGTGCCACCAGACTAGCGGGAGTGGTTGATACGCAGTATTTT.

This clonotype turned up a few times. The CDR3 nucleotides read TGTGCCAGCAGCCGCCCCGGATCCTTAACCAATCAGCCCCAGCATTTT. Amino acid sequence: CASSRPGSLTNQPQHF. V is TRBV3-1 and J is TRBJ1-5; D uncertain. This CDR3 is 16 amino acids long. With 4 bases removed from V and 3 bases from J, the gap between germline ends came to 16 bases. CDR1 and CDR2 from the germline V gene are LGHDT and YNNKEL (reference sequence).

This clonotype has more than one count but fewer than ten. The rearrangement uses TRBV20-1 and TRBJ2-7, with TRBD2 matching 13 bases. With V trimmed by 0 bases and J by 2 bases, 10 bases remained unmatched. From germline, CDR1 is DFQATT and CDR2 SNEGSKA (reference sequence). The CDR3 spans 18 residues. This CDR3 reads CSARDLLAGGPGAYEQYF. The CDR3 DNA reads TGCAGTGCTAGAGACCTACTAGCGGGGGGGCCCGGGGCCTACGAGCAGTACTTC.

The V call is TRBV11-2, the J call TRBJ2-3; D unclear. Trimming pared 0 bases from V and 4 bases from J, leaving 8 bases between. Germline lookup yields CDR1 SGHAT and CDR2 FQNNGV. The CDR3 is made up of 14 amino acids. For the CDR3, the DNA is TGTGCCAGCAGCTTAGATAGGTTCTCAGATACGCAGTATTTT. This gives the protein CASSLDRFSDTQYF. Complete variable domain (other parts from reference TRBV11-2 and TRBJ2-3): EAGVAQSPRYKIIEKRQSVAFWCNPISGHATLYWYQQILGQGPKLLIQFQNNGVVDDSQLPKDRFSAERLKGVDSTLKIQPAKLEDSAVYLCASSLDRFSDTQYFGPGTRLTVL.

The rearrangement joins TRBV5-1 to TRBJ1-2, with D maybe TRBD1 (5 bases). Trimming removed 5 bases from V and 3 bases from J, with 11 bases in between. Germline loops: CDR1 SGHRS, CDR2 YFSETQ. The CDR3 runs 13 residues. The CDR3, as DNA: TGCGCCAGCAGTTCAGGGTGGGACTATGGCTACACCTTC. Translated: CASSSGWDYGYTF.

This chain connects TRBV20-1 to TRBJ2-7; TRBD2 is a possible D gene (6 bases). In germline, CDR1 is DFQATT, CDR2 SNEGSKA (reference sequence). The CDR3 is 13 residues long. The germline V and J ends were trimmed by 2 bases and 3 bases, with 11 bases remaining between them. CDR3 sequence reads: CSARSGVGYEQYF. The CDR3 DNA sequence: TGCAGTGCTAGATCGGGAGTAGGCTACGAGCAGTACTTC.

V and J are TRBV15 and TRBJ2-7; D ambiguous. CDR1 and CDR2 from the germline V gene are LNHNV and YYDKDF (reference sequence). With 3 bases removed from V and 5 bases from J, the gap between germline ends came to 11 bases. This CDR3 contains 13 residues. The CDR3 nucleotides are TGTGCCACCAGCAGCCCAGGAGTCCACGAGCAGTACTTC. Its translation is CATSSPGVHEQYF.

This clonotype occurred a few times. This chain connects TRBV12-3 or TRBV12-4 to TRBJ1-2, with TRBD1 as a possible D gene (6 bases). This CDR3 comprises 14 residues. Trimming took 1 base from V and 4 from J, leaving 10 bases between them. CDR3 sequence: CASSLEGGPYGYTF. The CDR3 nucleotides are TGTGCCAGCAGTTTAGAAGGGGGGCCCTATGGCTACACCTTC.

This clonotype has a handful of counts. The chain joins TRBV16 to TRBJ1-6, with TRBD1 identical over 7 bases. This CDR3 contains 15 residues. Germline values: CDR1 KGHSY, CDR2 FQNENV. The trim removed 4 bases at V and 3 bases at J, leaving 3 bases unmatched. As DNA, the CDR3 is TGTGCCAGCAGCCCCAGGGGGAACTATAATTCACCCCTCCACTTT. It encodes CASSPRGNYNSPLHF. Full variable domain (remainder filled in from reference TRBV16 and TRBJ1-6): GEEVAQTPKHLVRGEGQKAKLYCAPIKGHSYVFWYQQVLKNEFKFLISFQNENVFDETGMPKERFSAKCLPNSPCSLEIQATKLEDSAVYFCASSPRGNYNSPLHFGNGTRLTVT.

This chain joins TRBV4-3 and TRBJ2-2; no clear D. This CDR3 is built from 14 residues. CDR1 and CDR2 (germline): LGHNA, YSLEER. The V end lost 4 bases, the J end lost 4 bases, and 10 bases lay between the germline ends. CDR3 bases: TGCGCCAGCAGCCCGGCCTGGGGCACCGGGGAGCTGTTTTTT. As protein: CASSPAWGTGELFF.

This clonotype was counted between two and nine times. V usage is TRBV7-2 and J usage is TRBJ2-7, with D perhaps TRBD1 (5 bases). The CDR3 is 15 residues long. V was clipped by 0 bases and J by 2 bases, with 11 bases between them. Germline V gene sequence: CDR1 SGHTA, CDR2 FQGNSA. CDR3 protein: CASSLAAQGPYEQYF. The CDR3 region has the DNA TGTGCCAGCAGCTTAGCGGCCCAGGGTCCCTACGAGCAGTACTTC.